Listed below are T cell receptor beta chains from one sample, sequenced in a study of CD8 T cells in ankylosing spondylitis. TCRdb fed the 5' RACE reads into MiXCR, producing one record per CDR3 protein. The table records about 500,000 distinct CDR3 sequences, approximately 12% of them present only once. Material: blood, either unsorted or a sorted T cell fraction (not recorded which). These receptor sequences come from a male donor with ankylosing spondylitis. The CDR3 runs from the conserved cysteine through the conserved F or W. The D gene is left open where the match is weak. Size values are once, few and many counts, or a class for expanded clones, and some rows have none.

d_call,v_call,j_call,clone_size,cdr3_nt,cdr3_aa
NA,TRBV6-1,TRBJ2-2,NA,TGTGCCAGCAGTGAAACACAGGGTGGCACCGGGGAGCTGTTTTTT,CASSETQGGTGELFF
NA,TRBV4-1,TRBJ2-3,NA,TGCGCCAGCAGCCTCATCCCCACAGGCACTAGCACAGATACGCAGTATTTT,CASSLIPTGTSTDTQYF
TRBD1,TRBV5-1,TRBJ1-1,many,TGCGCCAGCAATGGACAGGGGCTGCCGAACACTGAAGCTTTCTTT,CASNGQGLPNTEAFF
NA,TRBV10-3,TRBJ1-1,few,TGTGCCATCAGTGAGTCCGAGGATTTCGGGGGGGGGCTGAACACTGAAGCTTTCTTT,CAISESEDFGGGLNTEAFF
TRBD2,TRBV2,TRBJ2-5,many,TGTGCCAGCGGCCTAGCGGACCAAGAGACCCAGTACTTC,CASGLADQETQYF
NA,TRBV9,TRBJ2-2,NA,TGTGCCAGCAGCGCCGGAAACAGGGAAGGGGAGCTGTTTTTT,CASSAGNREGELFF
NA,TRBV14,TRBJ2-7,few,TGTGCCAGCAGCCAATTCTCCTACGAGCAGTACTTC,CASSQFSYEQYF
NA,TRBV12-3/TRBV12-4,TRBJ1-1,many,TGTGCCAGCAGTTTAAGGGGCAGGACGGACACTGAAGCTTTCTTT,CASSLRGRTDTEAFF
TRBD1,TRBV25-1,TRBJ1-1,few,TGTGCCAGCAGTGCGGGACAGGGGGCAGGCACTGAAGCTTTCTTT,CASSAGQGAGTEAFF
TRBD2,TRBV20-1,TRBJ2-6,few,TGCGGGCTAGCGGTTAGCTCTGGGGCCAACGTCCTGACTTTC,CGLAVSSGANVLTF